This is a list of T cell receptor beta chains from one sample in a study of cytomegalovirus exposure and HLA in healthy donors. Libraries were prepared by immunoSEQ multiplex PCR; TCRdb keeps only in-frame clonotypes and omits some of them. Here the sample spans about 160,000 clones, 63% being singletons. The material sequenced was PBMCs. These receptors were collected from a woman between 55 and 75 years old in good health and CMV-seropositive. The CDR3 runs from the conserved cysteine through the conserved F or W.

v_gene	j_gene	CDR3aa
TRBV5-1	TRBJ2-7	CASSEASAGNEQYF
TRBV12-5	TRBJ2-2	CASGLVRDGSKPRDTGELFF
TRBV5-1	TRBJ2-5	CASSLMAVWETQYF
TRBV18	TRBJ2-2	CASSPGQGFGELFF
TRBV19	TRBJ1-1	CASRTGRENTEAFF
TRBV19	TRBJ2-2	CASSIGRASGRAGRTGELFF
TRBV6-1	TRBJ1-2	CASTLDRGLGYTF
TRBV18	TRBJ2-7	CASSPPGGVYEQYF
TRBV5-1	TRBJ2-5	CASSFPGGNRETQYF
TRBV18	TRBJ2-4	CASSGPEGLHIQYF
TRBV4-1	TRBJ2-7	CASSQGGGRGRFEQYF
TRBV11-3	TRBJ2-1	CASSLEGQMRNNEQFF
TRBV5-5	TRBJ2-7	CASSRDYEQYF
TRBV15	TRBJ2-5	CATSRDAVLAGETQYF
TRBV7-9	TRBJ2-5	CASSPTGTAWETQYF
TRBV15	TRBJ1-1	CATSRDRGSEASF
TRBV28	TRBJ2-7	CASSPTFRQGVREQYF